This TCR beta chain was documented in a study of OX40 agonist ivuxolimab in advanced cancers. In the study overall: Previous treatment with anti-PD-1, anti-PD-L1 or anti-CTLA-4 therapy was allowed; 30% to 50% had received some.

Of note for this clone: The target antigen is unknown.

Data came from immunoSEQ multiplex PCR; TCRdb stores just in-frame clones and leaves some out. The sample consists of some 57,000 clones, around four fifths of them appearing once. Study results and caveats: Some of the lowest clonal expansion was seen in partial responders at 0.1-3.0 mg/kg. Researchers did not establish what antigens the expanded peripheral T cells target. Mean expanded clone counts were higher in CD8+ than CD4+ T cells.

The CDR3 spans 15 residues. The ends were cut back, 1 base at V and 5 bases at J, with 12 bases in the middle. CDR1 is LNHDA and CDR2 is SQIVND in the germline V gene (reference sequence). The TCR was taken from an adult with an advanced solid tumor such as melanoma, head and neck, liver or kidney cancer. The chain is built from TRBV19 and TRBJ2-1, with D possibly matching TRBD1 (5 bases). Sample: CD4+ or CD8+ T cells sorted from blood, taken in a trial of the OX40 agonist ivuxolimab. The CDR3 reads CASSIVGLGDNEQFF. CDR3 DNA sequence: TGTGCCAGTAGTATAGTCGGCCTAGGGGACAATGAGCAGTTCTTC.